The next 27 T cell receptor beta chains were all read from a single sample in a study of cytomegalovirus exposure and HLA in healthy donors. The PCR ran on 60 Vbeta and 13 Jbeta primers. Sequencing used immunoSEQ multiplex PCR; TCRdb keeps in-frame clones, though not all of them. The repertoire holds about 140,000 clones, with 80% as singletons. Sequencing was carried out using PBMCs. The source is a man over 45 in good health and CMV-seronegative.

The table lists this clone with a few counts. This chain links TRBV5-4 with TRBJ2-5; the D gene is possibly TRBD2 (6 bases). The germline CDR1 and CDR2 sequences are SGHNT and YYREEE (reference sequence). The CDR3 consists of 16 residues. Trimming shortened V by 1 base and J by 2 bases, and 15 bases separated the two germline ends. Here the CDR3 DNA reads TGTGCCAGCAGCTTGATCGGGGGAACGGATCAAGAGACCCAGTACTTC. Amino acid sequence: CASSLIGGTDQETQYF.

The gene calls are TRBV7-9 and TRBJ2-7; perhaps TRBD2 as D (7 bases). Germline CDR1 reads SEHNR; CDR2 reads FQNEAQ (reference sequence). Deletions cut 5 bases from V and 3 bases from J, with 17 bases between. The CDR3 totals 15 residues. The CDR3 DNA reads as TGTGCCAGCAGCCCCCGGGGGGCGGGAGACTACGAGCAGTACTTC. It codes for CASSPRGAGDYEQYF.

As DNA, the CDR3 is TGTGCCAGCAGCGCAGGAGGGGGCAGGTACACTGAAGCTTTCTTT. Amino acid sequence: CASSAGGGRYTEAFF. The chain recombines TRBV7-9 with TRBJ1-1; the match to TRBD1 covers 7 bases. J lost 3 bases, V lost 5 bases, and 9 bases had no gene match. The CDR3 sequence is 15 residues long. CDR1 and CDR2 from the germline V gene are SEHNR and FQNEAQ (reference sequence).

The chain carries TRBV5-1 and TRBJ2-1; possibly TRBD2 for D (6 bases). V lost 5 bases to trimming and J lost 4 bases, with 13 bases between them. CDR1 and CDR2 from the germline V gene are SGHRS and YFSETQ. This CDR3 contains 14 residues. The CDR3 nucleotides are TGCGCCAGCAGTAGCCGGGGGTCTTACAATGAGCAGTTCTTC. This translates into CASSSRGSYNEQFF. Drawing the rest from reference TRBV5-1 and TRBJ2-1, the complete variable domain is KAGVTQTPRYLIKTRGQQVTLSCSPISGHRSVSWYQQTPGQGLQFLFEYFSETQRNKGNFPGRFSGRQFSNSRSEMNVSTLELGDSALYLCASSSRGSYNEQFFGPGTRLTVL.

V gene TRBV10-1 combines with J gene TRBJ2-3, with 10 bases matching TRBD2. CDR1 WNHNN and CDR2 SYGVQD come from the germline V gene (reference sequence). Trimming at V came to 3 bases and at J to 4 bases, leaving 7 bases not matched to a gene. The CDR3 runs 16 residues. The CDR3 DNA follows: TGCGCCAGCAGTGAAGATCAGCGGGGGGGTCCAGATACGCAGTATTTT. This translates into CASSEDQRGGPDTQYF.

The rearrangement uses TRBV2 and TRBJ1-5; no firm D call. Germline V gives CDR1 SNHLY, CDR2 FYNNEI. The CDR3 has 13 residues. V gave up 4 bases and J gave up 1 base, with 5 bases separating them. This chain's CDR3 is CASSVESNQPQHF. DNA for the CDR3: TGTGCCAGCAGTGTAGAAAGCAATCAGCCCCAGCATTTT.

The genes are TRBV7-9 and TRBJ1-2, with TRBD1 as a possible D gene (6 bases). Looked up from germline, CDR1 is SEHNR and CDR2 is FQNEAQ (reference sequence). The CDR3 sequence is 15 residues long. Trimming shortened V by 5 bases and J by 3 bases, and 16 bases separated the two germline ends. The CDR3 DNA sequence: TGTGCCAGCAGCGTTCCGACCAGGGGTGACTATGGCTACACCTTC. Protein product: CASSVPTRGDYGYTF.

The table lists this clone with a few counts. The chain links TRBV5-1 to TRBJ2-1; tentative D call: TRBD1 (5 bases). The germline CDR1 and CDR2 sequences are SGHRS and YFSETQ. This CDR3 is built from 17 residues. V was pared by 4 bases and J by 0 bases, with 17 bases between. The CDR3 region has the DNA TGCGCCAGCAGCCCCGATGGGGCAGGGCTCTCCTACAATGAGCAGTTCTTC. Its translation: CASSPDGAGLSYNEQFF.

The chain carries TRBV5-1 and TRBJ1-1; weak D call: TRBD1 (6 bases). Germline lookup yields CDR1 SGHRS and CDR2 YFSETQ. The CDR3 extends over 16 amino acids. The V end was cut by 4 bases, the J end by 6 bases, with 22 bases between. The CDR3 DNA reads as TGCGCCAGCAGCGTAGGGGGAACGGGAGGGTTCGCTGAAGCTTTCTTT. Its protein is CASSVGGTGGFAEAFF.

The gene calls are TRBV5-1 and TRBJ2-7, with D perhaps TRBD2 (6 bases). The V and J ends lost 0 bases and 7 bases respectively, with 20 bases between them. Germline-derived CDR1 and CDR2 are SGHRS and YFSETQ. This CDR3 region has 16 residues. CDR3 region: CASSLDRAGTSFEQYF. CDR3 bases: TGCGCCAGCAGCTTGGATAGAGCGGGCACCTCCTTTGAGCAGTACTTC.

The chain is built from TRBV5-6 and TRBJ2-2; 11 nucleotides align to TRBD1. The V gene's germline CDR1 is SGHDT and CDR2 YYEEEE. The CDR3 sequence is 19 residues long. Losses at the gene ends were 4 bases for V and 6 bases for J; bases not matched to a gene: 17. Here the CDR3 DNA reads TGTGCCAGCAGCCATCGACGTAGCGGACAGGGGGCTAGGGCCGGGGAGCTGTTTTTT. Its translation is CASSHRRSGQGARAGELFF. Looking up the rest from reference TRBV5-6 and TRBJ2-2 gives the full variable domain: DAGVTQSPTHLIKTRGQQVTLRCSPKSGHDTVSWYQQALGQGPQFIFQYYEEEERQRGNFPDRFSGHQFPNYSSELNVNALLLGDSALYLCASSHRRSGQGARAGELFFGEGSRLTVL.

Notes on this clone: Other DNA sequences of this sample code for an identical CDR3. V gene TRBV6-1 combines with J gene TRBJ1-5; D ambiguous. The CDR3 runs 13 residues. Germline V gene data show CDR1 as MNHNS and CDR2 as SASEGT. V was clipped by 6 bases and J by 3 bases, with 9 bases between them. CDR3: CASRQVNNQPQHF. CDR3 bases: TGTGCCAGCAGGCAGGTGAACAATCAGCCCCAGCATTTT.

The rearrangement links TRBV5-4 to TRBJ1-2; 8 positions agree with TRBD1. The CDR3 consists of 17 residues. V lost 0 bases, J lost 8 bases, and 15 bases stayed unmatched. In germline, CDR1 is SGHNT, CDR2 YYREEE (reference sequence). The CDR3 DNA sequence: TGTGCCAGCAGCTTGGGTGGGCAGGGGGCGCAATCGGCGGGCTACACCTTC. Encoded protein: CASSLGGQGAQSAGYTF.

This clone was observed a handful of times. The V and J genes are TRBV14 and TRBJ2-3, with D perhaps TRBD2 (6 bases). The CDR3 totals 13 residues. V was pared by 4 bases and J by 9 bases, with 14 bases between. Germline V gene lookup returns CDR1 SGHDN and CDR2 FVKESK. In DNA form, the CDR3 reads TGTGCCAGCAGCCCTCGTCTGGGGGGAACGCAGTATTTT. Translation: CASSPRLGGTQYF.

V and J are TRBV5-5 and TRBJ2-1, with 11 bases matching TRBD2. Germline CDR1 and CDR2: SGHKS and YYEKEE (reference sequence). With 2 bases clipped from V and 5 bases from J, the junction kept 3 bases outside the gene matches. CDR3 size: 15 residues. In DNA, the CDR3 is TGTGCCAGCAGCTTCGGGACTAGCGGAAACAATGAGCAGTTCTTC. The encoded protein is CASSFGTSGNNEQFF.

The chain combines TRBV28 with TRBJ2-3, with TRBD1 identical over 7 bases. V shed 3 bases and J 0 bases; nucleotides not matched to a gene: 3. From germline, CDR1 is MDHEN and CDR2 SYDVKM. The CDR3 is 15 residues long. The CDR3 bases are TGTGCCAGCAGTTTGGGACAGACCAGCACAGATACGCAGTATTTT. It codes for CASSLGQTSTDTQYF.

The chain is built from TRBV28 and TRBJ1-2; perhaps TRBD1 as D (6 bases). Germline CDR1 MDHEN, CDR2 SYDVKM. CDR3 length: 17 residues. V shed 5 bases and J shed 3 bases, with 22 bases lying between them. CDR3 in DNA: TGTGCCAGCAGTCTGGACAGCTTAGTGAGGTCGGACTATGGCTACACCTTC. Translation: CASSLDSLVRSDYGYTF.

The chain combines TRBV29-1 with TRBJ2-1, with TRBD1 matching over 10 bases. CDR1 and CDR2 (germline): SQVTM, ANQGSEA. CDR3 length: 16 residues. With V trimmed by 7 bases and J by 1 base, 10 bases remained unmatched. The CDR3 reads CSGTPTGGWSYNEQFF. The CDR3 nucleotides are TGCAGCGGAACCCCGACAGGGGGCTGGTCCTACAATGAGCAGTTCTTC.

J is TRBJ1-1 and V is TRBV11-2; 9 nucleotides align to TRBD1. V trimming: 5 bases; J trimming: 2 bases; junction bases outside the gene matches: 9. Germline values: CDR1 SGHAT, CDR2 FQNNGV. The CDR3 totals 16 residues. The CDR3 DNA is TGTGCCAGCAGCCTAAGACCGGGACAGGGTAACACTGAAGCTTTCTTT. This sequence encodes CASSLRPGQGNTEAFF.

The chain is built from TRBV13 and TRBJ1-3, with 8 positions matching TRBD1. There are 15 residues in the CDR3. J gave up 4 bases and V 7 bases, and 9 bases lay outside the gene matches. Germline CDR1 and CDR2: PRHDT and FYEKMQ (reference sequence). The CDR3 sequence is CASTPRQGPGNTIYF. In DNA form, the CDR3 reads TGTGCCAGCACCCCCAGACAGGGGCCAGGAAACACCATATATTTT.

This rearrangement joins TRBV5-6 to TRBJ1-1; D is possibly TRBD1 (6 bases). CDR3 length equals 14 residues. The germline V gene has CDR1 SGHDT and CDR2 YYEEEE. V was clipped by 3 bases and J by 6 bases, with 15 bases between them. CDR3 nucleotides: TGTGCCAGCAGCTCACCGGACAGAGTCCCTGAAGCTTTCTTT. Protein: CASSSPDRVPEAFF.

In its sample, this clone was seen a few times. The chain joins TRBV5-8 to TRBJ1-5; D gene ambiguous. V was pared by 2 bases and J by 0 bases, with 9 bases between. This CDR3 region has 15 residues. From germline, CDR1 is SGHTS and CDR2 YDEGEE. The DNA of the CDR3 is TGTGCCAGCAGCTTATCGGTGGTTAGCAATCAGCCCCAGCATTTT. Translation: CASSLSVVSNQPQHF. Full variable domain (outside the CDR3, taken from reference TRBV5-8 and TRBJ1-5): EAGVTQSPTHLIKTRGQQATLRCSPISGHTSVYWYQQALGLGLQFLLWYDEGEERNRGNFPPRFSGRQFPNYSSELNVNALELEDSALYLCASSLSVVSNQPQHFGDGTRLSIL.

This clone turned up a few times. The CDR3 here is CASSVGTGGEAFF. The CDR3 DNA sequence: TGTGCCAGCAGCGTAGGGACAGGGGGCGAAGCTTTCTTT. The chain has TRBV9 and TRBJ1-1; 11 bases match TRBD1. The V gene end was trimmed by 0 bases and the J gene end by 8 bases; junction bases not matched to a gene: 0. The CDR3 totals 13 residues. The germline V gene encodes CDR1 SGDLS and CDR2 YYNGEE.

On this clone itself: Its ends do not fully match the called genes, so a read error is possible. The CDR3 bases are TGTGCCAGTAGGATAGGCGGGGGAGCTTTCTTT. The encoded protein is CASRIGGGAFF. This chain joins TRBV19 and TRBJ1-1, with D possibly matching TRBD1 (5 bases). The germline V gene encodes CDR1 LNHDA and CDR2 SQIVND (reference sequence). The CDR3 length is 11 residues.

V gene TRBV15 combines with J gene TRBJ2-1; the match to TRBD2 covers 8 bases. The CDR3 consists of 15 residues. V gave up 2 bases and J gave up 2 bases; unmatched junction bases: 2. The germline gives CDR1 LNHNV, CDR2 YYDKDF (reference sequence). CDR3: CATSRRGGTYNEQFF. The CDR3, as DNA: TGTGCCACCAGCAGACGGGGGGGAACCTACAATGAGCAGTTCTTC.

This clone was recorded only once. V and J are TRBV6-1 and TRBJ2-7, with TRBD2 as a possible D gene (7 bases). This CDR3 has 15 residues. Trimming removed 1 base from V and 9 bases from J, with 19 bases in between. In germline, CDR1 is MNHNS, CDR2 SASEGT. In nucleotides, the CDR3 is TGTGCCAGCAGTGAAGGAGGGGGAGGGCAAAGGGTGCAGTACTTC. This translates into CASSEGGGGQRVQYF.

This CDR3 is CASSPGAGGAQETQYF. The CDR3 DNA reads TGCGCCAGCAGCCCTGGGGCAGGGGGTGCCCAAGAGACCCAGTACTTC. The genes are TRBV5-1 and TRBJ2-5; TRBD1 matches 7 bases. The CDR3 length is 16 residues. Trimming took 4 bases from V and 1 from J; bases not matched to a gene: 10. Germline-derived CDR1 and CDR2 are SGHRS and YFSETQ.